One and the same sample provided the 25 T cell receptor beta chains below, sequenced in a study of cytomegalovirus exposure and HLA in healthy donors. PCR used 60 Vbeta primers and 13 Jbeta primers. Clones were sequenced by immunoSEQ multiplex PCR, and TCRdb holds only the in-frame ones, with some missing. The specimen's table records tens of thousands of clones. The sample taken for sequencing was PBMCs. All receptors derive from a female donor in good health and CMV-seropositive.

The chain has TRBV28 and TRBJ2-7; 11 bases line up with TRBD1. Germline V CDR1 and CDR2: MDHEN, SYDVKM. The CDR3 is made up of 15 amino acids. J gave up 5 bases and V 5 bases, and 8 bases lay outside the gene matches. The DNA for the CDR3 is TGTGCCAGCAGTACCCCCGGGACAGGGGGGCACGAGCAGTACTTC. Amino acid sequence: CASSTPGTGGHEQYF.

The chain combines TRBV4-3 with TRBJ2-1, with 11 bases lining up with TRBD2. Germline CDR1 and CDR2: LGHNA and YSLEER. Trimming at V came to 2 bases and at J to 2 bases, leaving 2 bases not matched to a gene. CDR3 length: 16 residues. For the CDR3, the DNA is TGCGCCAGCAGCCAAAATAGCGGGGGGGCCTACAATGAGCAGTTCTTC. As protein: CASSQNSGGAYNEQFF.

This rearrangement joins TRBV6-6 to TRBJ2-7; 9 bases are a match to TRBD2. The CDR3 is 15 residues long. The V gene end was trimmed by 2 bases and the J gene end by 5 bases; junction bases not matched to a gene: 7. Germline CDR1 reads MNHNY; CDR2 reads SVGAGI (reference sequence). Written as DNA, the CDR3 is TGTGCCAGCAGTTACGCCGGGACTAGCCTTAACGAGCAGTACTTC. The encoded protein is CASSYAGTSLNEQYF.

The CDR3 sequence: CARSYRQGAGNEQFF. The DNA of the CDR3 is TGTGCCAGAAGCTATCGACAGGGGGCTGGTAATGAGCAGTTCTTC. V and J are TRBV5-3 and TRBJ2-1; 10 nucleotides match TRBD1. TRBV5-3 counts as an open reading frame of uncertain function. The V and J ends lost 3 bases and 7 bases, in that order; junction bases with no gene match: 7. CDR3 length: 15 amino acids.

This chain links TRBV15 with TRBJ2-1; the match to TRBD2 covers 8 bases. Germline values: CDR1 LNHNV, CDR2 YYDKDF (reference sequence). The trim removed 4 bases at V and 7 bases at J, leaving 12 bases unmatched. The CDR3 runs 16 residues. The chain's CDR3 is CATSKRLAGLGNEQFF. In DNA, the CDR3 is TGTGCCACCAGCAAGCGTCTAGCGGGCCTTGGGAATGAGCAGTTCTTC.

The genes are TRBV6-1 and TRBJ2-3, with 8 bases aligning to TRBD2. Germline CDR1 and CDR2: MNHNS and SASEGT. This CDR3 is built from 14 residues. J lost 6 bases, V lost 2 bases, and 4 bases had no gene match. CDR3 residues: CASSERAGVDTQYF. The CDR3 DNA reads TGTGCCAGCAGTGAAAGAGCGGGGGTGGATACGCAGTATTTT.

A word on this clone: Sequence at one end of the junction differs from germline and may be a read error. This chain connects TRBV7-7 to TRBJ2-5; possibly TRBD1 or TRBD2 for D (7 bases each). From germline, CDR1 is SSHAT and CDR2 FNYEAQ (reference sequence). The CDR3 covers 15 residues. The CDR3 nucleotides read TGTGCTAGCAGCTTAGGGGGGGACAGTACAGAGACCCAGTACTTC. Encoded protein: CASSLGGDSTETQYF.

This chain connects TRBV18 to TRBJ2-7, with D unresolved. Trimming pared 4 bases from V and 0 bases from J, leaving 13 bases between. From germline, CDR1 is KGHSH and CDR2 LQKENI. The CDR3 has 15 residues. This CDR3 reads CASSLNSGSSYEQYF. CDR3 DNA sequence: TGTGCCAGCTCACTGAACTCAGGCAGCTCCTACGAGCAGTACTTC.

The rearrangement uses TRBV29-1 and TRBJ2-7; 8 positions match TRBD1. Germline-derived CDR1 and CDR2 are SQVTM and ANQGSEA. CDR3 length: 10 residues. After removal of 6 bases from V and 5 bases from J, the junction contained 0 bases not matched to a gene. The CDR3 DNA is TGCAGCGTGGGACAGGACGAGCAGTACTTC. Amino acids: CSVGQDEQYF.

The rearrangement uses TRBV6-6 and TRBJ1-2; D is undetermined. The CDR3 is made up of 14 amino acids. Germline V gene data show CDR1 as MNHNY and CDR2 as SVGAGI (reference sequence). V gave up 1 base and J gave up 0 bases, with 6 bases separating them. CDR3 DNA sequence: TGTGCCAGCAGTTACTTTGACACTAACTATGGCTACACCTTC. Amino acids: CASSYFDTNYGYTF.

V is TRBV5-1 and J is TRBJ2-5; 10 bases agree with TRBD2. Per germline, CDR1 SGHRS and CDR2 YFSETQ. The CDR3 length is 14 residues. V lost 4 bases to trimming and J lost 5 bases; unmatched junction nucleotides: 5. Here the CDR3 reads CASSPGLAWETQYF. The DNA of the CDR3 is TGCGCCAGCAGCCCGGGACTAGCGTGGGAGACCCAGTACTTC.

The chain links TRBV28 to TRBJ1-5; D unresolved. The germline V gene encodes CDR1 MDHEN and CDR2 SYDVKM. Trimming took 3 bases from V and 5 from J, leaving 5 bases between them. The CDR3 runs to 12 residues. The DNA for the CDR3 is TGTGCCAGCAGTTTCTTATATCAGCCCCAGCATTTT. Encoded protein: CASSFLYQPQHF.

V usage is TRBV18 and J usage is TRBJ1-5, with TRBD1 matching 7 bases. Germline CDR1 KGHSH, CDR2 LQKENI. V lost 4 bases and J lost 11; bases outside the gene matches: 5. The CDR3 covers 12 residues. The CDR3 DNA reads as TGTGCCAGCTCACGACAGGGTGGGACCCAGCATTTT. This translates into CASSRQGGTQHF.

The chain joins TRBV7-9 to TRBJ2-2, with 14 nucleotides matching TRBD2. CDR1 SEHNR and CDR2 FQNEAQ come from the germline V gene (reference sequence). There are 19 residues in the CDR3. After removal of 5 bases from V and 0 bases from J, the junction contained 8 bases not matched to a gene. Here the CDR3 DNA reads TGTGCCAGCAGCGGACATCCGGGACTAGCGGGGGCGAACACCGGGGAGCTGTTTTTT. Its protein product is CASSGHPGLAGANTGELFF.

The chain couples TRBV5-1 to TRBJ1-1; D is possibly TRBD1 (6 bases). The V gene lost 3 bases and the J gene lost 7 bases, with 16 bases spanning the gap. The germline V gene encodes CDR1 SGHRS and CDR2 YFSETQ. The CDR3 has 14 residues. The CDR3 reads CASSSDRPGLEAFF. DNA for the CDR3: TGCGCCAGCAGCTCCGACAGGCCCGGACTTGAAGCTTTCTTT.

The chain carries TRBV5-1 and TRBJ2-6; no definite D call. The CDR3 is made up of 14 amino acids. Germline-derived CDR1 and CDR2 are SGHRS and YFSETQ. Deletions cut 8 bases from V and 1 base from J, with 10 bases between. CDR3 loop: CASYVGSGANVLTF. The CDR3 DNA reads as TGCGCCAGTTACGTCGGGTCTGGGGCCAACGTCCTGACTTTC.

The V and J genes are TRBV28 and TRBJ2-6; possibly TRBD1 for D (5 bases). CDR1 and CDR2 (germline): MDHEN, SYDVKM. The V end was cut by 7 bases, the J end by 4 bases, with 14 bases between. The CDR3 is made up of 15 amino acids. The CDR3 spells CASMQGSMGANVLTF. The CDR3 DNA reads as TGTGCCAGCATGCAGGGATCTATGGGGGCCAACGTCCTGACTTTC.

The chain has TRBV25-1 and TRBJ1-4, with D possibly being TRBD1 (5 bases). The length of the CDR3 is 16 residues. V lost 2 bases to trimming and J lost 5 bases, with 15 bases between them. Per the germline V gene, CDR1 is MGHDK and CDR2 is SYGVNS. The CDR3 loop reads CASSELSGGDNEKLFF. In DNA form, the CDR3 reads TGTGCCAGCAGTGAACTTTCGGGAGGGGACAATGAAAAACTGTTTTTT. Full variable domain (outside the CDR3, taken from reference TRBV25-1 and TRBJ1-4): EADIYQTPRYLVIGTGKKITLECSQTMGHDKMYWYQQDPGMELHLIHYSYGVNSTEKGDLSSESTVSRIRTEHFPLTLESARPSHTSQYLCASSELSGGDNEKLFFGSGTQLSVL.

The rearrangement uses TRBV4-1 and TRBJ2-7; 7 bases match TRBD1. The CDR3 runs to 15 residues. The V and J ends lost 5 bases and 2 bases, in that order; junction bases with no gene match: 9. Germline-derived CDR1 and CDR2 are MGHRA and YSYEKL. The CDR3 loop reads CASSYNSGTAYEQYF. The CDR3 nucleotides are TGCGCCAGCAGCTATAACTCCGGGACAGCCTACGAGCAGTACTTC.

V is TRBV4-2 and J is TRBJ1-4; the D gene is possibly TRBD1 (6 bases). Per germline, CDR1 LGHNA and CDR2 YNFKEQ. V lost 1 base, J lost 0 bases, and 9 bases lay in between. This CDR3 is 16 amino acids long. CDR3 region: CASSQVGQPTNEKLFF. As DNA, the CDR3 is TGTGCCAGCAGCCAAGTAGGACAGCCAACTAATGAAAAACTGTTTTTT.

This sequence joins TRBV9 and TRBJ2-2, with TRBD1 as a possible D gene (6 bases). V gave up 0 bases and J gave up 6 bases, with 12 bases separating them. This CDR3 has 15 amino acids. The germline CDR1 and CDR2 sequences are SGDLS and YYNGEE. This CDR3 reads CASSVATGTSGELFF. The DNA for the CDR3 is TGTGCCAGCAGCGTAGCTACTGGGACATCCGGGGAGCTGTTTTTT.

This rearrangement joins TRBV7-6 to TRBJ2-3; 7 bases agree with TRBD2. The trim removed 1 base at V and 11 bases at J, leaving 12 bases unmatched. The length of the CDR3 is 15 residues. Germline CDR1 and CDR2: SGHVS and FNYEAQ. The CDR3 DNA reads TGTGCCAGCAGCTTAGGCGGGAGTGAGATTCCCAGGCAGTATTTT. Its protein product is CASSLGGSEIPRQYF.

J is TRBJ1-1 and V is TRBV7-9, with 7 nucleotides matching TRBD1. The CDR3 length is 15 residues. J lost 2 bases, V lost 4 bases, and 7 bases had no gene match. Germline CDR1 is SEHNR and CDR2 is FQNEAQ (reference sequence). This CDR3 reads CASSSRTGSNTEAFF. The DNA of the CDR3 is TGTGCCAGCAGCTCACGGACAGGTTCTAACACTGAAGCTTTCTTT.

V and J are TRBV4-3 and TRBJ1-6; D is ambiguous. Germline V gives CDR1 LGHNA, CDR2 YSLEER. This CDR3 is 16 amino acids long. V lost 2 bases and J lost 7, with 15 bases in between. CDR3 loop: CASSQYRPAGNSPLHF. The CDR3 nucleotides are TGCGCCAGCAGCCAATACCGACCGGCGGGGAATTCACCCCTCCACTTT.

Details on this clone: The junction differs from germline at one of its ends, possibly a read error. The chain is built from TRBV11-2 and TRBJ2-1; 12 bases map to TRBD2. Looked up from germline, CDR1 is SGHAT and CDR2 is FQNNGV. This CDR3 has 16 amino acids. The CDR3 here is CASRGLAGPSDNEQFF. As DNA, the CDR3 is TGTGCCAGCCGGGGACTAGCGGGCCCCTCCGACAATGAGCAGTTCTTC.